This entry concerns a single T cell receptor beta chain. This entry is derived from a study of OX40 agonist ivuxolimab in advanced cancers. V shed 3 bases and J 3 bases; nucleotides not matched to a gene: 0. CDR1 SGDLS and CDR2 YYNGEE come from the germline V gene. This CDR3 is built from 12 residues. Clones were read by immunoSEQ multiplex PCR, and TCRdb kept only the in-frame ones, dropping some. The profile shows about 95,000 clones, approximately 85% of them singletons. This clonotype was sampled from an adult with an advanced solid tumor such as melanoma, head and neck, liver or kidney cancer. The chain is built from TRBV9 and TRBJ2-7; TRBD1 agrees at 7 bases. The specimen was CD4+ or CD8+ T cells sorted from blood, collected in a trial of the OX40 agonist ivuxolimab. The CDR3 sequence: CASSGQGYEQYF. The CDR3 DNA sequence: TGTGCCAGCAGCGGACAGGGCTACGAGCAGTACTTC.